A selection of T cell receptor beta chains follows, all from one sample in a study of blood T cell repertoires in COVID-19. TCRdb's copy holds only in-frame clones and misses some; the assay was immunoSEQ multiplex PCR. Of about 250,000 clones listed, around 89% are singletons. The sample taken for sequencing was PBMCs or T cells enriched from blood (not recorded which). These receptors were taken from a man aged 40-49 years who had recovered from COVID-19. Both conserved end residues are part of each CDR3. A D gene is named only where the DNA matches it firmly. Where a row states a size, it is once, few, many or the class of an expanded clone; other rows omit it.

D gene | J gene | clone size | V gene | CDR3 DNA | CDR3 protein
TRBD1 | TRBJ2-1 | once | TRBV6-6 | TGTGCCAGCACGGGGACAGGGTCCTACAATGAGCAGTTCTTC | CASTGTGSYNEQFF
NA | TRBJ2-1 | NA | TRBV7-2 | TGTGCCAGCAGCCAGGCGGGCTACATAAACAATGAGCAGTTCTTC | CASSQAGYINNEQFF
NA | TRBJ1-1 | NA | TRBV5-1 | TGCGCCAGCAGCTTGTTCGTCCTGACAGGCCCGAACACTGAAGCTTTCTTT | CASSLFVLTGPNTEAFF
TRBD1 | TRBJ2-2 | NA | TRBV6-5 | TGTGCCACTCACGGGACAGAAGTCACCGGGGAGCTGTTTTTT | CATHGTEVTGELFF
TRBD1 | TRBJ2-5 | NA | TRBV5-6 | TGTGCCAGCAGCTGGGGACAGAACCAAGAGACCCAGTACTTC | CASSWGQNQETQYF
NA | TRBJ1-3 | few | TRBV9 | TGTGCCAGCAGGCCGACAGTCGGAAACACCATATATTTT | CASRPTVGNTIYF
TRBD1 | TRBJ2-7 | NA | TRBV7-2 | TGTGCCAGCAGCCCCAGGGGACAGGGTTCCTACGAGCAGTACTTC | CASSPRGQGSYEQYF
NA | TRBJ2-3 | NA | TRBV4-1 | TGCGCCAGCAGCGACTTACGGGATACGCAGTATTTT | CASSDLRDTQYF
NA | TRBJ1-5 | NA | TRBV11-2 | TGTGCCAGCAGCTCAGGAGCTCAGGGCTGGCAGCCCCAGCATTTT | CASSSGAQGWQPQHF
TRBD1 | TRBJ2-3 | NA | TRBV19 | TGTGCCAGTAGGGAAGACAGGGCCACAGATACGCAGTATTTT | CASREDRATDTQYF